The sequence of this T cell receptor (beta chain) was determined in a study of cytomegalovirus exposure and HLA in healthy donors. Overall study findings and caveats: The CMV antigen specificity of three CMV-associated chains was confirmed through in vitro analysis.

V gave up 0 bases and J gave up 7 bases; unmatched junction bases: 9. Germline V gene sequence: CDR1 SGHRS, CDR2 YFSETQ. This CDR3 comprises 16 residues. Use of 60 Vbeta and 13 Jbeta primers characterized the PCR. In the authors' workflow: Later, an analysis found about 83 million unique TCR beta chains, and about 9.9 million of these were shared. The assay was immunoSEQ multiplex PCR, and TCRdb's table has in-frame clones only and misses some. Clonal size and the V and J genes are those of that table, whereas D and trimming came from the DNA. The sample lists approximately 160,000 clones; around 78% were seen once. In this sample, this clone turned up a few times. Its cognate antigen is unknown.

Material for sequencing was PBMCs. The chain is built from TRBV5-1 and TRBJ2-7, with TRBD2 identical over 11 bases. This receptor was taken from a man aged 40-55 years in good health and CMV-seronegative. The CDR3 nucleotides read TGCGCCAGCAGCTTGGCACGGACTAGCGGGTCAGAGGAGCAGTACTTC. Translation: CASSLARTSGSEEQYF.